These 27 T cell receptor beta chains share one sample of origin, sequenced in a study of blood T cell repertoires in COVID-19. Some clones are missing from TCRdb's copy, which holds only in-frame ones; the method was immunoSEQ multiplex PCR. The sample yields over 100,000 clones, about 91% seen once. Sequencing used peripheral blood. The receptors derive from a man aged 50-59 years with acute or convalescent COVID-19.

This sequence joins TRBV29-1 and TRBJ1-1; D possibly corresponds to TRBD1 (5 bases). This CDR3 has 14 residues. CDR1 SQVTM and CDR2 ANQGSEA come from the germline V gene. Trimming left V 6 bases short and J 3 bases short, with 17 bases between. The CDR3 region is CSVQSRGIYTEAFF. In DNA, the CDR3 is TGCAGCGTCCAGTCGCGGGGCATCTACACTGAAGCTTTCTTT.

This clone has only a few counts. J is TRBJ1-1 and V is TRBV9, with a tentative D call TRBD1 (6 bases). Germline V gene sequence: CDR1 SGDLS, CDR2 YYNGEE. The CDR3 extends over 14 amino acids. V was pared by 4 bases and J by 0 bases, with 10 bases between. CDR3 amino acids: CASSTDRMNTEAFF. CDR3 in DNA: TGTGCCAGCAGCACAGACAGGATGAACACTGAAGCTTTCTTT.

This chain joins TRBV27 and TRBJ1-3; D might be TRBD1 (5 bases). The CDR3 length is 15 residues. Germline values: CDR1 MNHEY, CDR2 SMNVEV (reference sequence). V was cut by 4 bases and J by 8 bases, with 18 bases left in between. DNA for the CDR3: TGTGCCAGCAGTTCCCGTTGGACAAAGGTGGACACCATATATTTT. This gives the protein CASSSRWTKVDTIYF.

The V gene is TRBV11-3, the J gene TRBJ2-3; no firm D call. The V and J ends lost 1 base and 5 bases respectively, with 4 bases between them. The V gene's germline CDR1 is SGHNT and CDR2 YENEEA. CDR3 length equals 12 residues. The CDR3 here is CASSLARDTQYF. The CDR3 DNA follows: TGTGCCAGCAGCTTAGCGAGAGATACGCAGTATTTT.

The chain employs TRBV19 and TRBJ1-2; possibly TRBD1 for D (5 bases). Germline assignment: CDR1 LNHDA and CDR2 SQIVND (reference sequence). The CDR3 has 14 residues. The V end was cut by 5 bases, the J end by 1 base, with 11 bases between. CDR3 amino acids: CASSGHYVNYGYTF. The DNA for the CDR3 is TGTGCCAGTAGTGGACATTACGTTAACTATGGCTACACCTTC.

The chain links TRBV3-1 (or the pseudogene TRBV3-2) to TRBJ1-2; 7 bases line up with TRBD1. CDR1 is LGHDT, CDR2 YNNKEL, per germline (reference sequence). After removal of 7 bases from V and 4 bases from J, the junction contained 15 bases not matched to a gene. This CDR3 region has 16 residues. The CDR3 is CASTPRTGWSPYGYTF. DNA for the CDR3: TGTGCCAGCACCCCGAGGACAGGCTGGAGTCCCTATGGCTACACCTTC.

A few counts support this clone. This chain joins TRBV3-1 (or the pseudogene TRBV3-2) and TRBJ2-5; 9 bases map to TRBD2. V gave up 4 bases and J gave up 5 bases; unmatched junction bases: 5. CDR1 is LGHDT, CDR2 YNNKEL, per germline (reference sequence). The CDR3 is 14 amino acids. In DNA, the CDR3 is TGTGCCAGCAGCCCTAGCGGGGTTAAGGAGACCCAGTACTTC. Amino acids: CASSPSGVKETQYF.

The rearrangement links TRBV27 to TRBJ2-3; 7 positions agree with TRBD2. V shed 11 bases, J shed 2 bases, and the junction held 16 bases outside the gene matches. There are 16 residues in the CDR3. The germline V gene encodes CDR1 MNHEY and CDR2 SMNVEV (reference sequence). The DNA for the CDR3 is TGTGCCGGGGGAGGGGCACCAGCCTCCTACACAGATACGCAGTATTTT. As protein: CAGGGAPASYTDTQYF.

The J gene is TRBJ2-7, the V gene TRBV5-5; the match to TRBD2 covers 9 bases. Germline V lookup: CDR1 SGHKS, CDR2 YYEKEE (reference sequence). There are 14 residues in the CDR3. Losses at the gene ends were 6 bases for V and 2 bases for J; bases not matched to a gene: 6. The CDR3 region is CASTSAGGPYEQYF. The CDR3 DNA sequence: TGTGCCAGCACTTCAGCGGGAGGACCCTACGAGCAGTACTTC.

The chain carries TRBV11-2 and TRBJ2-7, with unresolved D. Germline V gene data show CDR1 as SGHAT and CDR2 as FQNNGV. This CDR3 spans 12 amino acids. Trimming removed 6 bases at V and 2 bases at J, with 8 bases between. The CDR3 region is CASRPNPYEQYF. In DNA, the CDR3 is TGTGCCAGCAGGCCTAACCCCTACGAGCAGTACTTC. Full variable domain (outside the CDR3, taken from reference TRBV11-2 and TRBJ2-7): EAGVAQSPRYKIIEKRQSVAFWCNPISGHATLYWYQQILGQGPKLLIQFQNNGVVDDSQLPKDRFSAERLKGVDSTLKIQPAKLEDSAVYLCASRPNPYEQYFGPGTRLTVT.

This clone was picked up a small number of times. The chain has TRBV27 and TRBJ2-7; D unresolved. Per germline, CDR1 MNHEY and CDR2 SMNVEV (reference sequence). The CDR3 runs 14 residues. The ends were cut back, 0 bases at V and 3 bases at J, with 9 bases in the middle. The DNA for the CDR3 is TGTGCCAGCAGTTTATCCTCCCCTCTCTACGAGCAGTACTTC. Translation: CASSLSSPLYEQYF.

The rearrangement uses TRBV6-5 and TRBJ2-7; D unclear. Germline V gene data show CDR1 as MNHEY and CDR2 as SVGAGI. The CDR3 is 14 amino acids. Trimming removed 0 bases from V and 0 bases from J, with 6 bases in between. Here the CDR3 DNA reads TGTGCCAGCAGTTACTCGGGCAGCTCCTACGAGCAGTACTTC. Its protein is CASSYSGSSYEQYF.

This clone came up once. V and J are TRBV10-3 and TRBJ1-5, with TRBD1 as a possible D gene (5 bases). Deletions cut 6 bases from V and 11 bases from J, with 20 bases between. Germline V gene data show CDR1 as ENHRY and CDR2 as SYGVKD. This CDR3 spans 14 amino acids. The CDR3 region is CAIRSGQQERTQHF. CDR3 sequence (DNA): TGTGCCATCAGGAGTGGGCAACAGGAAAGGACCCAGCATTTT.

The chain combines TRBV10-3 with TRBJ1-1, with a weak D call TRBD1 (6 bases). Between the trimmed V and J ends, which lost 9 bases and 2 bases, there was a span of 10 bases. From germline, CDR1 is ENHRY and CDR2 SYGVKD. This CDR3 is built from 12 residues. CDR3 in amino acids: CAMRTDNTEAFF. The CDR3 coding sequence is TGTGCCATGAGGACAGACAACACTGAAGCTTTCTTT.

This rearrangement joins TRBV5-8 to TRBJ1-4; D is perhaps TRBD1 (6 bases). Trimming left V 5 bases short and J 4 bases short, with 15 bases between. In germline, CDR1 is SGHTS, CDR2 YDEGEE. This CDR3 region has 15 residues. The DNA of the CDR3 is TGTGCCAGCAGACAACAGGGTAGTGGTAATGAAAAACTGTTTTTT. This sequence encodes CASRQQGSGNEKLFF.

The V call is TRBV6-5, the J call TRBJ1-2; a weak D match, TRBD1 (5 bases). Trimming took off 2 bases at V and 8 bases at J, with 12 bases between the two ends. The CDR3 spans 13 residues. Germline V gene sequence: CDR1 MNHEY, CDR2 SVGAGI. Written as DNA, the CDR3 is TGTGCCAGCAGTTACGAAGGGGTCGGGGGCTACACCTTC. Its translation: CASSYEGVGGYTF.

The chain carries TRBV5-8 and TRBJ1-6; tentative D call: TRBD1 (5 bases). The CDR3 extends over 14 amino acids. Germline CDR1 SGHTS, CDR2 YDEGEE. The V and J ends lost 8 bases and 7 bases respectively, with 16 bases between them. This CDR3 reads CASRDSFGNSPLHF. The CDR3, as DNA: TGTGCCAGTCGGGACTCATTTGGGAATTCACCCCTCCACTTT. Together with reference TRBV5-8 and TRBJ1-6, the CDR3 gives the full variable domain: EAGVTQSPTHLIKTRGQQATLRCSPISGHTSVYWYQQALGLGLQFLLWYDEGEERNRGNFPPRFSGRQFPNYSSELNVNALELEDSALYLCASRDSFGNSPLHFGNGTRLTVT.

The V call is TRBV28, the J call TRBJ1-4, with 7 positions matching TRBD1. The CDR3 is 16 residues long. With V trimmed by 8 bases and J by 0 bases, 9 bases remained unmatched. Germline V lookup: CDR1 MDHEN, CDR2 SYDVKM. The CDR3 loop is CASRPDREATNEKLFF. The DNA of the CDR3 is TGTGCCAGCCGACCCGACAGGGAGGCAACTAATGAAAAACTGTTTTTT.

The V and J genes are TRBV5-1 and TRBJ2-5; a weak D match, TRBD2 (6 bases). This CDR3 has 15 amino acids. Germline lookup yields CDR1 SGHRS and CDR2 YFSETQ. V was clipped by 0 bases and J by 1 base, with 10 bases between them. CDR3 sequence (DNA): TGCGCCAGCAGCTTGGTTAGCGGCAGCCAAGAGACCCAGTACTTC. The encoded protein is CASSLVSGSQETQYF.

The V gene is TRBV6-5, the J gene TRBJ2-3; 7 bases match TRBD2. The CDR3 is 15 amino acids. CDR1 is MNHEY, CDR2 SVGAGI, per germline. V gave up 5 bases and J gave up 1 base; unmatched junction bases: 6. The CDR3 coding sequence is TGTGCCAGCAGTCCCCGGGCGGGGGGCACAGATACGCAGTATTTT. This encodes CASSPRAGGTDTQYF.

This chain joins TRBV6-1 and TRBJ1-2; 7 bases are shared with TRBD1. The CDR3 is 16 amino acids. The germline gives CDR1 MNHNS, CDR2 SASEGT. V lost 2 bases to trimming and J lost 0 bases; unmatched junction nucleotides: 6. CDR3 sequence reads: CASSEQGGRANYGYTF. The CDR3 coding sequence is TGTGCCAGCAGTGAACAGGGGGGAAGAGCTAACTATGGCTACACCTTC.

The chain has TRBV15 and TRBJ1-3; 9 bases are shared with TRBD1. J was trimmed by 4 bases and V by 1 base; bases with no gene match: 5. Germline values: CDR1 LNHNV, CDR2 YYDKDF (reference sequence). The CDR3 runs to 16 residues. The CDR3 reads CATSRGTGVAGNTIYF. The CDR3 region has the DNA TGTGCCACCAGCAGAGGGACAGGGGTCGCAGGAAACACCATATATTTT.

This chain connects TRBV20-1 to TRBJ1-1, with unresolved D. In germline, CDR1 is DFQATT, CDR2 SNEGSKA (reference sequence). The CDR3 contains 11 residues. Trimming removed 1 base at V and 11 bases at J, with 11 bases between. CDR3 residues: CSARGPAGAFF. Written as DNA, the CDR3 is TGCAGTGCTAGAGGGCCCGCTGGCGCTTTCTTT.

The V and J genes are TRBV7-2 and TRBJ2-2, with D tentatively TRBD1 (5 bases). CDR3 length: 16 residues. Per the germline V gene, CDR1 is SGHTA and CDR2 is FQGNSA. The ends were cut back, 2 bases at V and 4 bases at J, with 14 bases in the middle. As DNA, the CDR3 is TGTGCCAGCAGCTTAAGGCAGGGTTCTTCCACCGGGGAGCTGTTTTTT. Protein: CASSLRQGSSTGELFF.

This chain joins TRBV4-1 and TRBJ2-3; 8 positions agree with TRBD2. CDR1 MGHRA and CDR2 YSYEKL come from the germline V gene. The V and J ends lost 2 bases and 4 bases, in that order; junction bases with no gene match: 8. The CDR3 spans 16 residues. The CDR3 region has the DNA TGCGCCAGCAGCCAAAGGGCTAGCGGGTCTGCAGATACGCAGTATTTT. Encoded protein: CASSQRASGSADTQYF.

The chain employs TRBV6-5 and TRBJ1-4; maybe TRBD1 (5 bases). Trimming shortened V by 3 bases and J by 8 bases, and 10 bases separated the two germline ends. Germline CDR1 MNHEY, CDR2 SVGAGI. The CDR3 has 13 amino acids. This chain's CDR3 is CASSYVQGEKLFF. The CDR3 bases are TGTGCCAGCAGTTATGTTCAGGGCGAAAAACTGTTTTTT.

V gene TRBV6-1 combines with J gene TRBJ1-2; D uncertain. CDR1 and CDR2 (germline): MNHNS, SASEGT. This CDR3 is built from 15 residues. V gave up 0 bases and J gave up 2 bases, with 10 bases separating them. In nucleotides, the CDR3 is TGTGCCAGCAGTGAAGCGTATGGCAGGAACTATGGCTACACCTTC. This encodes CASSEAYGRNYGYTF.